This T cell receptor (beta chain) comes out of a study of blood T cells in healthy people across ages. General observations from the study: Correlation between TCR beta diversity and naive T cell percentage was strong.

This clonotype was observed at least ten times. Antigen specificity is unknown. Ranging in age from roughly 6 to 90, the donors were healthy Caucasian individuals from Russia. In each sample, at least 6.5 million PBMCs were isolated. The second PCR ran roughly 7 to 12 cycles with a sample-barcoded 5' primer and J-beta primers. Through a template-switch adaptor with 12 random nucleotides, each cDNA molecule received a tag. Each CDR3 protein is one row after TCRdb ran MiXCR on the 5' RACE reads. Among some 860,000 distinct CDR3 sequences listed, 56% were seen once. Sequenced sample: blood. The sequence derives from a man aged 40-50 years in good health.

This CDR3 reads CASSLRPGRETQYF. CDR3 sequence (DNA): TGCGCCAGCAGCTTGAGACCCGGGAGGGAGACCCAGTACTTC. The rearrangement joins TRBV5-1 to TRBJ2-5; 7 bases align to TRBD2. This CDR3 has 14 residues. V lost 1 base and J lost 5; bases outside the gene matches: 5. The germline gives CDR1 SGHRS, CDR2 YFSETQ. Looking up the rest from reference TRBV5-1 and TRBJ2-5 gives the full variable domain: KAGVTQTPRYLIKTRGQQVTLSCSPISGHRSVSWYQQTPGQGLQFLFEYFSETQRNKGNFPGRFSGRQFSNSRSEMNVSTLELGDSALYLCASSLRPGRETQYFGPGTRLLVL.